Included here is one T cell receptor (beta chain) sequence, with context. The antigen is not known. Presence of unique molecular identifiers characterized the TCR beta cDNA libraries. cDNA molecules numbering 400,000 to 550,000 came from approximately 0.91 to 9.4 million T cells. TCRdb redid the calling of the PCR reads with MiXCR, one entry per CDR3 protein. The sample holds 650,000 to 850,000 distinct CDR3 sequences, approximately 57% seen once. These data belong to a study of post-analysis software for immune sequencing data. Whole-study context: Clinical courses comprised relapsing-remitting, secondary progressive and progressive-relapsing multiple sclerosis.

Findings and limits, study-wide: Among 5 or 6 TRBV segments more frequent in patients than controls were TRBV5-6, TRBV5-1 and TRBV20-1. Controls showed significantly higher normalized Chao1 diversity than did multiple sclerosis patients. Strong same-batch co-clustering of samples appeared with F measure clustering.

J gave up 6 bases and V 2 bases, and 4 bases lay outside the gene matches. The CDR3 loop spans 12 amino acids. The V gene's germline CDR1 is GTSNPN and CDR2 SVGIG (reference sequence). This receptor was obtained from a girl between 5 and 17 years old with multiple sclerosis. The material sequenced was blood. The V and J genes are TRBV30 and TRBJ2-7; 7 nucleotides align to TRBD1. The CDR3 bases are TGTGCCTGGAGTCGACAGGGTTCCGAGCAGTACTTC. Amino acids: CAWSRQGSEQYF. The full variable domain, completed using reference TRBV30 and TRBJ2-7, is SQTIHQWPATLVQPVGSPLSLECTVEGTSNPNLYWYRQAAGRGLQLLFYSVGIGQISSEVPQNLSASRPQDRQFILSSKKLLLSDSGFYLCAWSRQGSEQYFGPGTRLTVT.